The entry below gives a single T cell receptor (beta chain) sequence along with its context. The CDR3 extends over 14 amino acids. Germline CDR1 MNHEY, CDR2 SVGAGI. The data belong to a study of blood T cells in healthy people across ages. Turning to the study itself: Using template switching, researchers captured about one barcoded beta molecule for each two T cells.

Alongside a J-beta primer mix, a sample-barcoded 5' primer served in a second PCR lasting roughly 7 to 11 cycles. One entry per CDR3 protein, called by TCRdb with MiXCR from the 5' RACE reads. The table has about 1,000,000 distinct CDR3 sequences, 40% to 45% seen once. The sequenced sample consisted of blood. This sequence originates from a woman in her fifties or sixties in good health. The chain combines TRBV6-5 with TRBJ2-7, with 8 bases matching TRBD2. The DNA end favors TRBJ2-5, so the J call may be wrong. DNA of the CDR3: TGTGCCAGCAGTTACTCGACTAGCGAAGAGACCCAGTACTTC. Its translation: CASSYSTSEETQYF.